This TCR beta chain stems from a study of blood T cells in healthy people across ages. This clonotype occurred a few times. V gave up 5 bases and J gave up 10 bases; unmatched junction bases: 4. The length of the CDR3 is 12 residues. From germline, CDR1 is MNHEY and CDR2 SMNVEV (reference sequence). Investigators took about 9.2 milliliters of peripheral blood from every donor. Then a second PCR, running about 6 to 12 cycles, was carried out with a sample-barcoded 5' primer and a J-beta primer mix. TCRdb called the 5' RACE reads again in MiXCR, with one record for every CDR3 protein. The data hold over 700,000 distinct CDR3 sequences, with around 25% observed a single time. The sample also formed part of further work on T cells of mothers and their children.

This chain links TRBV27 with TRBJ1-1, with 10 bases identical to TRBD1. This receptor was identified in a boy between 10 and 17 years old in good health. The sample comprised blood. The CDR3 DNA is TGTGCCAGCAGTCCCGGGACAGGGGTAGCTTTCTTT. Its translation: CASSPGTGVAFF.